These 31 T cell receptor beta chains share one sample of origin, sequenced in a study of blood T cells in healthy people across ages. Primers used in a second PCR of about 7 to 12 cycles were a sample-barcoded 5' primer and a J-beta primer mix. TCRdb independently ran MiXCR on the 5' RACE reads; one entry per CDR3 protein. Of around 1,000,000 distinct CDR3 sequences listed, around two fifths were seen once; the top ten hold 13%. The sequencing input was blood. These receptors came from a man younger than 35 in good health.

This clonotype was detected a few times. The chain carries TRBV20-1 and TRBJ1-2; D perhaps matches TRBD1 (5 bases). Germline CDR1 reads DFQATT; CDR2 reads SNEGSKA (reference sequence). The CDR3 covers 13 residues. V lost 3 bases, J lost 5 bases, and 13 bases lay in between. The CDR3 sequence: CSASMGPTYGYTF. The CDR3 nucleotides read TGCAGTGCTAGCATGGGACCTACTTATGGCTACACCTTC.

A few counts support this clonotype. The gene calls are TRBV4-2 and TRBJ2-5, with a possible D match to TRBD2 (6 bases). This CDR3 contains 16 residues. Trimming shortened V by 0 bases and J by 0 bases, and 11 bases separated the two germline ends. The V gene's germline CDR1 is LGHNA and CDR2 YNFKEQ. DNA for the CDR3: TGTGCCAGCAGCCAAGAGGGGGGTCAGTACCAAGAGACCCAGTACTTC. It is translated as CASSQEGGQYQETQYF.

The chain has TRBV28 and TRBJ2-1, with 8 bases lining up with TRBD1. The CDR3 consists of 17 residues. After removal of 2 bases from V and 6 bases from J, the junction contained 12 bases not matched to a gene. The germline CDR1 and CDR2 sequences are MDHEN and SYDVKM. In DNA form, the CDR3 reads TGTGCCAGCAGTTTAAGGGTGGGGCAGGGGGCGTTCAATGAGCAGTTCTTC. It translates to CASSLRVGQGAFNEQFF.

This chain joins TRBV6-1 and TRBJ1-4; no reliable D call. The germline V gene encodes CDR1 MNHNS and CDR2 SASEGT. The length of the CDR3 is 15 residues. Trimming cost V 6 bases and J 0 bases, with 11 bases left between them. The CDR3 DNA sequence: TGTGCCAGCAGGCAGGTTCTGGCAACTAATGAAAAACTGTTTTTT. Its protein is CASRQVLATNEKLFF.

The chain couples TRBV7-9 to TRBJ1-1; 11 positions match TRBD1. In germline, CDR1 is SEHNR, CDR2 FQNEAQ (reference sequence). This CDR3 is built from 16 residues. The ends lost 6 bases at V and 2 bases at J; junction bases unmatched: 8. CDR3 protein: CASSWGTGGTNTEAFF. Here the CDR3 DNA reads TGTGCCAGCAGTTGGGGGACAGGGGGGACTAACACTGAAGCTTTCTTT.

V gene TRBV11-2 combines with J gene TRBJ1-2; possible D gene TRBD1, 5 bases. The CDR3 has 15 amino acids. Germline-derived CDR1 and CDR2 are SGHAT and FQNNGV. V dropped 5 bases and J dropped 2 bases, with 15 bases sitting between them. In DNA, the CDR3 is TGTGCCAGCAGCATGAGCGGGGGGGAAAACTATGGCTACACCTTC. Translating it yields CASSMSGGENYGYTF.

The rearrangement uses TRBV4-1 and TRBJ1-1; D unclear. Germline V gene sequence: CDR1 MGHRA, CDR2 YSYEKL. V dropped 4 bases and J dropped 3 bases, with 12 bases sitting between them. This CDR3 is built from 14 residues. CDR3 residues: CASSPQKVDTEAFF. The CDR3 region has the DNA TGCGCCAGCAGCCCTCAGAAGGTGGACACTGAAGCTTTCTTT.

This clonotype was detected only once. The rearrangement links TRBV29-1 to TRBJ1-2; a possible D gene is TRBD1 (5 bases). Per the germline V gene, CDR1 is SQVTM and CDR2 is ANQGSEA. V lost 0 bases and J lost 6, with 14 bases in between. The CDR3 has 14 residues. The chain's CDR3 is CSVEDWGREDGYTF. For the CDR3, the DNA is TGCAGCGTTGAAGATTGGGGCAGGGAGGATGGCTACACCTTC. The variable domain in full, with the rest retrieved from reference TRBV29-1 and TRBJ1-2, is SAVISQKPSRDICQRGTSLTIQCQVDSQVTMMFWYRQQPGQSLTLIATANQGSEATYESGFVIDKFPISRPNLTFSTLTVSNMSPEDSSIYLCSVEDWGREDGYTFGSGTRLTVV.

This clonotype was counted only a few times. CDR3 in DNA: TGTGCCAGCAGCGTAATGACTTCCGGGGGCTACACCTTC. It codes for CASSVMTSGGYTF. This sequence joins TRBV9 and TRBJ1-2; D uncertain. The V end lost 1 base, the J end lost 8 bases, and 12 bases lay between the germline ends. This CDR3 contains 13 residues. CDR1 is SGDLS, CDR2 YYNGEE, per germline.

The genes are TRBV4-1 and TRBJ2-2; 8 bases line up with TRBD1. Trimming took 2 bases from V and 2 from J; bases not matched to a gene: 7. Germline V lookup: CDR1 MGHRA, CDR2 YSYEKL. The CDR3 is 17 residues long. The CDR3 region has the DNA TGCGCCAGCAGCCAACTTGCGGACAGGGTTAACACCGGGGAGCTGTTTTTT. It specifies CASSQLADRVNTGELFF.

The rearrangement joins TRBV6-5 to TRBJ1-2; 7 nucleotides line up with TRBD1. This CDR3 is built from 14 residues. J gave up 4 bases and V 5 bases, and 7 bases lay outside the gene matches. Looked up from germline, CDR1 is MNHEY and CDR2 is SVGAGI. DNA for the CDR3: TGTGCCAGCAGTGACAGGGTTGAAACCTATGGCTACACCTTC. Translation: CASSDRVETYGYTF.

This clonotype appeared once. CDR3 region: CASTAGTTTTQYF. CDR3 coding DNA: TGTGCCAGCACAGCTGGGACGACGACTACGCAGTATTTT. The rearrangement uses TRBV28 and TRBJ2-3, with D possibly being TRBD1 or TRBD2 (5 bases each). The V and J ends lost 7 bases and 8 bases respectively, with 16 bases between them. Germline CDR1 reads MDHEN; CDR2 reads SYDVKM. The CDR3 totals 13 residues.

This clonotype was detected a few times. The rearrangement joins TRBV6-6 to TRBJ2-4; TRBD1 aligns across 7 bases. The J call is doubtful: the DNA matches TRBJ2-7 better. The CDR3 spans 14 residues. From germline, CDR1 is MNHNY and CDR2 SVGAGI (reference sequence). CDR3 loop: CASSSQTGRDEQYF. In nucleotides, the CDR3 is TGTGCCAGCAGTTCCCAGACAGGGCGGGACGAGCAGTACTTC.

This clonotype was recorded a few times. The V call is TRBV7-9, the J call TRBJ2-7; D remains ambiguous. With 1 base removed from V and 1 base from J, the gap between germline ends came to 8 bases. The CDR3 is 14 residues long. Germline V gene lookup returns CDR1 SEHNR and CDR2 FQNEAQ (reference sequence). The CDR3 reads CASSLGVLSYEQYF. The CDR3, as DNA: TGTGCCAGCAGCTTAGGGGTGTTATCCTACGAGCAGTACTTC.

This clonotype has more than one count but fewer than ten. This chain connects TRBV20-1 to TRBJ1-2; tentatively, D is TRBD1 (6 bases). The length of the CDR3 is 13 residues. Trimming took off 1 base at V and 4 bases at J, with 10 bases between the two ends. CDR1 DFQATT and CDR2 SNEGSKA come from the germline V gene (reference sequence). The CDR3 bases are TGCAGTGCTAGAGTCATGGACAGCTATGGCTACACCTTC. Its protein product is CSARVMDSYGYTF.

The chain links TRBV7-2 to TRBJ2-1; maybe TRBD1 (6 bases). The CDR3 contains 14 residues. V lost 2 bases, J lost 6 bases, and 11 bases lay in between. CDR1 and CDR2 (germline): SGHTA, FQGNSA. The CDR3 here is CASSLLDSCNEQFF. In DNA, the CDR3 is TGTGCCAGCAGCTTATTGGACAGTTGCAATGAGCAGTTCTTC.

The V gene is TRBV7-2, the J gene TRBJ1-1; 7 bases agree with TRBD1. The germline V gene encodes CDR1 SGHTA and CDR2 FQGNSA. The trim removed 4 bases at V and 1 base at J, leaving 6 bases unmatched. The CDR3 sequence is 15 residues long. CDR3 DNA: TGTGCCAGCAGCTCCGGAGGGGGCTCGAACACTGAAGCTTTCTTT. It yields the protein CASSSGGGSNTEAFF. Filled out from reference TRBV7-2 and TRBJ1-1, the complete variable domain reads GAGVSQSPSNKVTEKGKDVELRCDPISGHTALYWYRQSLGQGLEFLIYFQGNSAPDKSGLPSDRFSAERTGGSVSTLTIQRTQQEDSAVYLCASSSGGGSNTEAFFGQGTRLTVV.

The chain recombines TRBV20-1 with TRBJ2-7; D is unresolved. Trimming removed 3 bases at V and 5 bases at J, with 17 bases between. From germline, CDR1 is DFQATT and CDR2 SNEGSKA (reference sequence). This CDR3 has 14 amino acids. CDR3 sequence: CSASSTSLLNEQYF. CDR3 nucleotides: TGCAGTGCTAGTTCGACATCTCTCCTAAACGAGCAGTACTTC.

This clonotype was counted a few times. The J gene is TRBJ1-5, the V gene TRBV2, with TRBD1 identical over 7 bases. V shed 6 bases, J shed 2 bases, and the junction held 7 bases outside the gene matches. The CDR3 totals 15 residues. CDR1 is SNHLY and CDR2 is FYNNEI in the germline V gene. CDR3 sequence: CASRPGGTGNQPQHF. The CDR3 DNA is TGTGCCAGCAGGCCGGGGGGGACAGGCAATCAGCCCCAGCATTTT.

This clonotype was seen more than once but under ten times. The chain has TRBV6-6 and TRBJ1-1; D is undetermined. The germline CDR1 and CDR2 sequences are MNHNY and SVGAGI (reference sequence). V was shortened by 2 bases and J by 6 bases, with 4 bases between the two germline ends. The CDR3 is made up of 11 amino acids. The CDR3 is CASSYPAEAFF. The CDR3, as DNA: TGTGCCAGCAGTTACCCTGCTGAAGCTTTCTTT.

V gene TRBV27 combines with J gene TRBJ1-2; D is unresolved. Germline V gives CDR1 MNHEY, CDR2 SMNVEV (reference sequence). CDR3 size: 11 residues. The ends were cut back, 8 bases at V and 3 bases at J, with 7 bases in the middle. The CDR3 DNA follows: TGTGCCAGCTCAACGCACTATGGCTACACCTTC. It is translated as CASSTHYGYTF.

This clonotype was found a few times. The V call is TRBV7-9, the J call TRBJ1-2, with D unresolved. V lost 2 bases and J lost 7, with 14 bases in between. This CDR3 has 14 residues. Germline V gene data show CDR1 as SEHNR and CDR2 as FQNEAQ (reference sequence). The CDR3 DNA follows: TGTGCCAGCAGCTTACTTGCGGGAGCGGGTGGCTACACCTTC. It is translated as CASSLLAGAGGYTF.

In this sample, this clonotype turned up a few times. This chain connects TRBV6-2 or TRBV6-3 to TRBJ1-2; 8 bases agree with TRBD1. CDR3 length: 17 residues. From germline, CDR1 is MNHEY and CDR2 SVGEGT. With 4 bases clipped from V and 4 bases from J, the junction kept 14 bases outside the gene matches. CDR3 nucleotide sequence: TGTGCCAGCAGTTCCACTTGGGACAGGACCACTAGCTATGGCTACACCTTC. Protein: CASSSTWDRTTSYGYTF.

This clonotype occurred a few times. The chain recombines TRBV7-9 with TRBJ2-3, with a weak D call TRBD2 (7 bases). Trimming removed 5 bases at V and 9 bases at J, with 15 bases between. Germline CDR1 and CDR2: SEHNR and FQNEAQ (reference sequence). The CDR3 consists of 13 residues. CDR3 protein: CASSPARGATQYF. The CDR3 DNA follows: TGTGCCAGCAGCCCCGCTCGGGGGGCGACGCAGTATTTT.

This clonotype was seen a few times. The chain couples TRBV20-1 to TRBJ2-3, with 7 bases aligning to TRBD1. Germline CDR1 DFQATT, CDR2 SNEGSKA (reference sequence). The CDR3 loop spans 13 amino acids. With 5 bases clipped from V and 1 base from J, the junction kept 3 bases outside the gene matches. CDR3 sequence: CSAPGTGTDTQYF. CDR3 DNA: TGCAGTGCTCCAGGGACAGGCACAGATACGCAGTATTTT.

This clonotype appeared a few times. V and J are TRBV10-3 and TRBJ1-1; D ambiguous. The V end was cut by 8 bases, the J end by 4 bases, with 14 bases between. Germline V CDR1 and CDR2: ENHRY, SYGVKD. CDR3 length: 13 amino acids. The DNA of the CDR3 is TGTGCCATCGAGAGGGAGGAGGGCACTGAAGCTTTCTTT. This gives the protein CAIEREEGTEAFF.

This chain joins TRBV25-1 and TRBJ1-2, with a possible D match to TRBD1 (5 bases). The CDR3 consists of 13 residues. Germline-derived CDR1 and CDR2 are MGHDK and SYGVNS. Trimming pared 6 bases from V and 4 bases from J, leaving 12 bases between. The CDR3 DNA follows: TGTGCCAGCAGAGGATCAGGGAGCTATGGCTACACCTTC. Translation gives CASRGSGSYGYTF.

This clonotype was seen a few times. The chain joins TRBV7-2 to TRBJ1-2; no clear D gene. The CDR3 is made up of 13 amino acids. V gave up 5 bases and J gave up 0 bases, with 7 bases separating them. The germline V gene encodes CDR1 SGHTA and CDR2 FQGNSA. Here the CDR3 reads CASSAMANYGYTF. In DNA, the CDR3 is TGTGCCAGCAGCGCAATGGCTAACTATGGCTACACCTTC.

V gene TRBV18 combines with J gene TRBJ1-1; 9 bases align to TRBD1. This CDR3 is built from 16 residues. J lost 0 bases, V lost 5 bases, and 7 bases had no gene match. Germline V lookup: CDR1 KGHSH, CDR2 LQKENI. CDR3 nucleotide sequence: TGTGCCAGCTCAACGGGACAGGGAGACATGAACACTGAAGCTTTCTTT. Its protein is CASSTGQGDMNTEAFF. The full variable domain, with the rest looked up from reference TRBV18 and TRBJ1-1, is NAGVMQNPRHLVRRRGQEARLRCSPMKGHSHVYWYRQLPEEGLKFMVYLQKENIIDESGMPKERFSAEFPKEGPSILRIQQVVRGDSAAYFCASSTGQGDMNTEAFFGQGTRLTVV.

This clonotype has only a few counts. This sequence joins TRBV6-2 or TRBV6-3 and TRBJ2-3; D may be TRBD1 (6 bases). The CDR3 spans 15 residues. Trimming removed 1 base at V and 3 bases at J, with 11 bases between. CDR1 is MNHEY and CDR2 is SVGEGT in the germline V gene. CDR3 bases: TGTGCCAGCAGTTACTTCTGGACAGCTACAGATACGCAGTATTTT. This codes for CASSYFWTATDTQYF.

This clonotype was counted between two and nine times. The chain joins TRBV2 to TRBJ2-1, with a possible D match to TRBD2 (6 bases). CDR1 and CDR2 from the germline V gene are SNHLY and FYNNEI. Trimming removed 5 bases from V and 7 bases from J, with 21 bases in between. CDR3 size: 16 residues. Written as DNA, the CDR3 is TGTGCCAGCAGTCCCCCCTGGCGGGGTAAAGAAAATGAGCAGTTCTTC. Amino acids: CASSPPWRGKENEQFF.